This T cell receptor beta chain was sequenced during a study of control samples from healthy donors and cancer patients. This CDR3 region has 14 residues. Germline V gives CDR1 MGHRA, CDR2 YSYEKL. The V end lost 4 bases, the J end lost 8 bases, and 12 bases lay between the germline ends. Sequencing was performed with immunoSEQ multiplex PCR; in TCRdb, only in-frame clones are kept and a portion is missing. The sample consists of more than 95,000 clones, roughly 87% of them appearing once. The chain employs TRBV4-1 and TRBJ1-6, with D hard to call. The sequence was collected from a man aged 40-55 years in good health. The material sequenced was blood. CDR3 sequence (DNA): TGCGCCAGCAGCCCCCCCGGCGGTTATTCACCCCTCCACTTT. Its protein product is CASSPPGGYSPLHF.